This record covers a single T cell receptor (beta chain). What it recognizes is unknown. Germline V CDR1 and CDR2: MGHRA, YSYEKL. The CDR3 is made up of 20 amino acids. The entry originates in a study of cytomegalovirus exposure and HLA in healthy donors. The study's findings and limits: Relative to the approximately 700-donor mean, N-insertions were reportedly fewer in an Asian-associated ancestry cluster in a later analysis. In a later analysis, compared with equally common non-associated chains, HLA-associated beta chains were more expanded. For TCR beta chains, V- and J-gene trimming was later linked to a missense DCLRE1C variant. Published work reported that the classifier diagnosed cytomegalovirus status with high specificity and sensitivity.

The PCR employed 60 Vbeta primers together with 13 Jbeta primers. Assay: immunoSEQ multiplex PCR; the TCRdb copy retains only in-frame clones and omits some. The repertoire holds under 150,000 clones, approximately 87% seen once, with about 5% in the top ten. The rearrangement uses TRBV4-1 and TRBJ2-5; 11 nucleotides match TRBD1. Gene TRBJ2-7 matches the end of the DNA better, so the J call may be wrong. The sequencing input was PBMCs. This clonotype was obtained from a woman aged 25-40 years in good health and CMV-seronegative. The CDR3 protein is CASSQAHGTGGYFPPYEQYF. The CDR3 region has the DNA TGCGCCAGCAGCCAAGCTCATGGGACAGGGGGTTACTTTCCTCCCTACGAGCAGTACTTC.